The 22 T cell receptor beta chains given below trace back to one sample, sequenced in a study of control samples from healthy donors and cancer patients. Using immunoSEQ multiplex PCR, the repertoire was profiled, and TCRdb retains in-frame clones only, with some absent. The data contain under 30,000 clones, about 80% of them singletons. The sequencing input was PBMCs. The receptors here all came from a man in his sixties with head and neck cancer.

The chain couples TRBV11-1 to TRBJ2-7, with no clear D. Trimming took 5 bases from V and 3 from J, leaving 14 bases between them. The CDR3 has 14 amino acids. The germline V gene has CDR1 SGHAT and CDR2 FQDESV (reference sequence). The chain's CDR3 is CASSTRSLIYEQYF. CDR3 nucleotide sequence: TGTGCCAGCAGCACAAGGTCGCTAATCTACGAGCAGTACTTC.

V and J are TRBV5-8 and TRBJ1-2; D ambiguous. V was cut by 4 bases and J by 4 bases, with 2 bases left in between. CDR1 SGHTS and CDR2 YDEGEE come from the germline V gene. The CDR3 extends over 10 amino acids. The CDR3 DNA is TGTGCCAGCAGCCTCTATGGCTACACCTTC. Translation gives CASSLYGYTF.

The gene calls are TRBV28 and TRBJ2-1, with 9 bases aligning to TRBD2. This CDR3 spans 15 amino acids. Germline V lookup: CDR1 MDHEN, CDR2 SYDVKM. Trimming cost V 4 bases and J 8 bases; bases outside gene matches: 9. Here the CDR3 reads CASSSSSGNLYEQFF. The CDR3 region has the DNA TGTGCCAGCAGTTCCTCTAGCGGGAATTTGTATGAGCAGTTCTTC. Full variable domain (outside the CDR3, taken from reference TRBV28 and TRBJ2-1): DVKVTQSSRYLVKRTGEKVFLECVQDMDHENMFWYRQDPGLGLRLIYFSYDVKMKEKGDIPEGYSVSREKKERFSLILESASTNQTSMYLCASSSSSGNLYEQFFGPGTRLTVL.

The chain has TRBV11-2 and TRBJ2-1; D remains ambiguous. The CDR3 covers 13 residues. Germline V lookup: CDR1 SGHAT, CDR2 FQNNGV. V was trimmed by 1 base and J by 4 bases, leaving 5 bases between them. CDR3 residues: CASSLAQYNEQFF. Written as DNA, the CDR3 is TGTGCCAGCAGCTTAGCTCAATACAATGAGCAGTTCTTC.

The rearrangement uses TRBV4-1 and TRBJ2-7, with 9 bases that match TRBD2. The CDR3 loop spans 16 amino acids. Germline CDR1 is MGHRA and CDR2 is YSYEKL. After removal of 1 base from V and 3 bases from J, the junction contained 7 bases not matched to a gene. The DNA for the CDR3 is TGCGCCAGCAGCCAAGGGCCGACTAGCGGAAACTACGAGCAGTACTTC. Translation gives CASSQGPTSGNYEQYF.

The chain joins TRBV5-1 to TRBJ2-7; TRBD1 matches at 9 bases. The ends lost 2 bases at V and 4 bases at J; junction bases unmatched: 7. Looked up from germline, CDR1 is SGHRS and CDR2 is YFSETQ. This CDR3 has 15 amino acids. CDR3 residues: CASSFGTGNGYEQYF. The CDR3 DNA reads as TGCGCCAGCAGCTTTGGGACAGGGAACGGTTACGAGCAGTACTTC.

The V and J genes are TRBV30 and TRBJ2-3, with D perhaps matching TRBD2 (5 bases). Germline loops: CDR1 GTSNPN, CDR2 SVGIG (reference sequence). Trimming removed 2 bases at V and 2 bases at J, with 8 bases between. The CDR3 runs 13 residues. CDR3 amino acids: CAWSNSVTDTQYF. Here the CDR3 DNA reads TGTGCCTGGAGTAATAGCGTCACAGATACGCAGTATTTT.

This chain links TRBV19 with TRBJ1-2; tentative D call: TRBD1 (6 bases). This CDR3 spans 15 amino acids. CDR1 LNHDA and CDR2 SQIVND come from the germline V gene (reference sequence). V was trimmed by 3 bases and J by 6 bases, leaving 17 bases between them. The CDR3 protein is CASSIARGRSDGYTF. CDR3 coding DNA: TGTGCCAGTAGTATCGCAAGGGGGAGGAGCGATGGCTACACCTTC.

The chain uses TRBV5-1 and TRBJ2-1, with TRBD2 identical over 9 bases. Germline V gene lookup returns CDR1 SGHRS and CDR2 YFSETQ. The CDR3 has 16 residues. Trimming cost V 1 base and J 6 bases; bases outside gene matches: 8. CDR3 sequence: CASSLNFASGANEQFF. CDR3 sequence (DNA): TGCGCCAGCAGCTTGAATTTTGCTAGCGGGGCCAATGAGCAGTTCTTC.

The V call is TRBV28, the J call TRBJ1-2; D possibly corresponds to TRBD1 (5 bases). The CDR3 loop spans 14 amino acids. Germline lookup yields CDR1 MDHEN and CDR2 SYDVKM. With 4 bases removed from V and 4 bases from J, the gap between germline ends came to 13 bases. The CDR3 region has the DNA TGTGCCAGCAGTTCCCGGGGCACCTTCTATGGCTACACCTTC. It specifies CASSSRGTFYGYTF.

DNA for the CDR3: TGTGCCACCAGCAGAGATTGGGCGGAGGCGGCGTTCTATGGCTACACCTTC. Translation: CATSRDWAEAAFYGYTF. The J gene is TRBJ1-2, the V gene TRBV15; D is ambiguous. The CDR3 runs to 17 residues. V was clipped by 0 bases and J by 4 bases, with 18 bases between them. CDR1 is LNHNV, CDR2 YYDKDF, per germline (reference sequence).

The chain uses TRBV4-2 and TRBJ2-1; TRBD2 is a possible D gene (5 bases). In germline, CDR1 is LGHNA, CDR2 YNFKEQ. CDR3 length: 15 amino acids. V gave up 0 bases and J gave up 4 bases, with 10 bases separating them. The CDR3 bases are TGTGCCAGCAGCCAAGATGTTAGCGAGTACAATGAGCAGTTCTTC. This codes for CASSQDVSEYNEQFF.

This clone was detected a few times. The V gene is TRBV27, the J gene TRBJ2-5; 12 nucleotides match TRBD1. The V gene end was trimmed by 5 bases and the J gene end by 5 bases; junction bases not matched to a gene: 6. Per germline, CDR1 MNHEY and CDR2 SMNVEV (reference sequence). CDR3 length: 15 amino acids. The CDR3 DNA reads TGTGCCAGCAGTCCCGGGACAGGGGGCGCGGAGACCCAGTACTTC. The encoded protein is CASSPGTGGAETQYF.

The chain uses TRBV2 and TRBJ2-5; D possibly corresponds to TRBD1 (6 bases). CDR3 length equals 13 residues. The germline V gene encodes CDR1 SNHLY and CDR2 FYNNEI. V lost 7 bases and J lost 1, with 10 bases in between. The CDR3 bases are TGTGCCAGCAATGGACAGTTCCAAGAGACCCAGTACTTC. Translated: CASNGQFQETQYF. Supplemented by reference TRBV2 and TRBJ2-5, the full variable domain reads EPEVTQTPSHQVTQMGQEVILRCVPISNHLYFYWYRQILGQKVEFLVSFYNNEISEKSEIFDDQFSVERPDGSNFTLKIRSTKLEDSAMYFCASNGQFQETQYFGPGTRLLVL.

This clone is medium-sized within its sample. The V gene is TRBV18, the J gene TRBJ2-7; D unresolved. From germline, CDR1 is KGHSH and CDR2 LQKENI. The CDR3 loop spans 14 amino acids. The V gene lost 6 bases and the J gene lost 5 bases, with 17 bases spanning the gap. The chain's CDR3 is CASSTGGTEDEQYF. The DNA for the CDR3 is TGTGCCAGCTCGACGGGCGGAACAGAAGACGAGCAGTACTTC.

CDR3 sequence: CASSLLSLGARSPLHF. In DNA form, the CDR3 reads TGTGCCAGCAGCTTGCTATCGTTGGGGGCCCGTTCACCCCTCCACTTT. The chain uses TRBV5-6 and TRBJ1-6, with D perhaps TRBD1 (6 bases). CDR3 size: 16 residues. Germline lookup yields CDR1 SGHDT and CDR2 YYEEEE. Trimming left V 1 base short and J 9 bases short, with 17 bases between.

This chain connects TRBV28 to TRBJ2-7, with D maybe TRBD1 (6 bases). Trimming took off 7 bases at V and 3 bases at J, with 16 bases between the two ends. From germline, CDR1 is MDHEN and CDR2 SYDVKM. This CDR3 is 14 amino acids long. The CDR3 region has the DNA TGTGCCAGCATCCAAGGGGGAGAAAACTACGAGCAGTACTTC. Residues: CASIQGGENYEQYF.

The rearrangement uses TRBV4-1 and TRBJ2-2, with TRBD1 as a possible D gene (5 bases). Trimming took 3 bases from V and 3 from J, leaving 11 bases between them. Germline assignment: CDR1 MGHRA and CDR2 YSYEKL. The CDR3 extends over 15 amino acids. CDR3 protein: CASSHAKGDTGELFF. DNA of the CDR3: TGCGCCAGCAGCCATGCCAAAGGGGACACCGGGGAGCTGTTTTTT.

The chain couples TRBV2 to TRBJ2-7, with TRBD2 as a possible D gene (7 bases). CDR3 length equals 13 residues. Trimming cost V 8 bases and J 9 bases, with 20 bases left between them. The germline V gene encodes CDR1 SNHLY and CDR2 FYNNEI. CDR3 sequence reads: CASVPGYRGGQYF. In DNA form, the CDR3 reads TGTGCCAGCGTGCCCGGATATAGGGGGGGGCAGTACTTC.

V usage is TRBV6-5 and J usage is TRBJ1-1; D not resolved. The CDR3 contains 14 residues. Trimming cost V 3 bases and J 0 bases, with 8 bases left between them. The V gene's germline CDR1 is MNHEY and CDR2 SVGAGI. The CDR3 is CASSYSQVNTEAFF. The CDR3 DNA reads as TGTGCCAGCAGTTATAGCCAGGTGAACACTGAAGCTTTCTTT.

V is TRBV19 and J is TRBJ2-1, with 7 positions matching TRBD2. CDR3 length: 15 amino acids. V lost 6 bases to trimming and J lost 6 bases; unmatched junction nucleotides: 11. The germline gives CDR1 LNHDA, CDR2 SQIVND (reference sequence). The CDR3 here is CASRGRGANFNEQFF. DNA for the CDR3: TGTGCCAGTAGGGGGAGGGGAGCAAATTTCAATGAGCAGTTCTTC.

The chain employs TRBV18 and TRBJ2-7, with a weak D call TRBD2 (6 bases). V dropped 2 bases and J dropped 5 bases, with 16 bases sitting between them. Germline CDR1 reads KGHSH; CDR2 reads LQKENI. The CDR3 has 15 residues. The CDR3 DNA sequence: TGTGCCAGCTCACCATTGACGGGCGGGGAAGACGAGCAGTACTTC. Translating gives CASSPLTGGEDEQYF.